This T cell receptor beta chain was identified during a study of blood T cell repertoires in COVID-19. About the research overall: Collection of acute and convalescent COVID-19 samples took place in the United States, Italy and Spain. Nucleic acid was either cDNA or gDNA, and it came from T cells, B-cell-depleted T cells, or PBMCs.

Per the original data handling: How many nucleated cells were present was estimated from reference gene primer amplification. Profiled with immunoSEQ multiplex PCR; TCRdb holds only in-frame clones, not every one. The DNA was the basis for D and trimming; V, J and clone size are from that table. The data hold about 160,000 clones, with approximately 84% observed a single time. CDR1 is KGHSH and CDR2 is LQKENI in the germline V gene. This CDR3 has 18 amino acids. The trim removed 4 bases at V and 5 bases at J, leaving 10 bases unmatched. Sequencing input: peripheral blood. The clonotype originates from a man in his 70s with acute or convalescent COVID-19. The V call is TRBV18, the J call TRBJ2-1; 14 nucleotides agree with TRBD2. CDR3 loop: CASSLQGTSGSFHNEQFF. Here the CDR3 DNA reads TGTGCCAGCTCACTACAGGGGACTAGCGGGAGCTTCCACAATGAGCAGTTCTTC.